This T cell receptor (beta chain) comes out of a study of blood T cell repertoires in COVID-19. Original processing notes: Scientists estimated how many nucleated cells there were by amplifying reference gene primers. Data came from immunoSEQ multiplex PCR; TCRdb stores just in-frame clones and leaves some out. The V and J calls and the clone size are those of that table, but D and trimming were determined from the DNA. The sample consists of about 170,000 clones, around 80% of them appearing once. In terms of age and location, participants ranged from roughly 18 to 100 years and lived in under 30 US areas. Participant reports of clinical history set cohort assignment. V lost 6 bases and J lost 4, with 12 bases in between. CDR1 MGHDK and CDR2 SYGVNS come from the germline V gene. CDR3 size: 13 residues.

The sample comprised PBMCs or T cells enriched from blood (not recorded which). This chain joins TRBV25-1 and TRBJ1-2; D remains unclear. The sequence was obtained from a woman between 65 and 79 years old in a cohort exposed to, infected with or recovered from COVID-19 (not recorded which). The CDR3 sequence is CASRSDRFYGYTF. In DNA, the CDR3 is TGTGCCAGCAGGTCCGATCGGTTCTATGGCTACACCTTC.